The clone carrying this TCR beta chain was seen at least ten times. Its antigen remains unknown. Germline V gene data show CDR1 as MNHNY and CDR2 as SVGAGI (reference sequence). The CDR3 is 17 amino acids. V dropped 8 bases and J dropped 1; count of bases not matched to a gene: 8. TCRdb analysed the reads with MiXCR anew, one entry per CDR3 protein. The sample holds about 400,000 distinct CDR3 sequences; 15% to 20% are singletons and the top ten take 8.7%. These data are taken from a study of T cell repertoires in cytomegalovirus infection. Study details: TCR beta signatures that were public indicated CMV infection and matching HLA type. Findings of the study overall: Clonotype analysis showed dominance of the ex vivo response by HLA-C-restricted CMV-specific TCR beta clonotypes. Cumulative frequency of public TCR beta families picked out carriers of CMV plus the relevant HLA.

This chain links TRBV6-6 with TRBJ2-6, with 10 positions matching TRBD1. The sequence came from a human donor in good health (CMV status not recorded). Some clones in this sample may be carry-over from other donors' samples. Sequencing was performed on PBMCs. CDR3 protein: CASLDPGQGSGANVLTF. Here the CDR3 DNA reads TGTGCCAGCTTAGATCCGGGACAGGGGTCTGGGGCCAACGTCCTGACTTTC.